This TCR beta chain was sequenced in a study of cytomegalovirus exposure and HLA in healthy donors. Points from the study as a whole: The authors later found TCR association rates varying by HLA locus, with DRB1 most and HLA-C fewest. Compared with the approximately 680-donor mean, an Asian-associated ancestry cluster reportedly had fewer N-insertions, according to a later analysis.

Likely unrecorded immune exposures existed in these nominally healthy donors. With regard to this clone: Its antigen remains unidentified.

The V gene's germline CDR1 is MNHNY and CDR2 SVGAGI (reference sequence). This CDR3 spans 14 amino acids. The V end was cut by 0 bases, the J end by 2 bases, with 7 bases between. The PCR contained 60 Vbeta and 13 Jbeta primers. Using immunoSEQ multiplex PCR, the repertoire was profiled, and TCRdb retains in-frame clones only, with some absent. The table shows 90,000 to 120,000 clones, with over 60% occurring only once. This chain connects TRBV6-6 to TRBJ2-5; D is uncertain. The receptor was isolated from a woman between 18 and 30 years old in good health and CMV-seropositive. The sequencing input was PBMCs. CDR3 coding DNA: TGTGCCAGCAGTTACTCGCTGCTACAAGAGACCCAGTACTTC. This translates into CASSYSLLQETQYF.